Shown below are 4 T cell receptor beta chains from a single sample sequenced in a study of blood T cell repertoires in COVID-19. TCRdb keeps only in-frame clones here, not all; method: immunoSEQ multiplex PCR. The data show nearly 110,000 clones, around 89% seen once. The sequencing sample was made of peripheral blood. All receptors derive from a man aged 40-55 years with active or convalescent COVID-19.

The chain links TRBV5-4 to TRBJ1-2; 12 bases align to TRBD1. This CDR3 is 16 amino acids long. V lost 4 bases to trimming and J lost 8 bases; unmatched junction nucleotides: 12. In germline, CDR1 is SGHNT, CDR2 YYREEE (reference sequence). The DNA for the CDR3 is TGTGCCAGCAGCCCAATACCGGGACAGGGGGCGAAGGGCTACACCTTC. Protein product: CASSPIPGQGAKGYTF.

The rearrangement links TRBV10-1 to TRBJ2-7, with a tentative D call TRBD1 (6 bases). Germline V lookup: CDR1 WNHNN, CDR2 SYGVQD (reference sequence). Trimming stripped 6 bases from V and 4 bases from J, with 10 bases between. This CDR3 spans 12 amino acids. The CDR3 coding sequence is TGCGCCAGCAGGGGACACCGGTACGAGCAGTACTTC. As protein: CASRGHRYEQYF.

The gene calls are TRBV28 and TRBJ2-1; TRBD2 matches at 9 bases. This CDR3 region has 15 residues. The J segment lost 4 bases and the V segment lost 5 bases, leaving 6 bases of the junction unmatched. CDR1 and CDR2 from the germline V gene are MDHEN and SYDVKM. In DNA, the CDR3 is TGTGCCAGCAGTGCGGGAGGGCCGTCTTACAATGAGCAGTTCTTC. This encodes CASSAGGPSYNEQFF.

The rearrangement links TRBV28 to TRBJ2-7, with a weak D call TRBD1 (6 bases). Germline-derived CDR1 and CDR2 are MDHEN and SYDVKM. The CDR3 covers 14 residues. V was cut by 6 bases and J by 2 bases, with 14 bases left in between. CDR3 bases: TGTGCCAGCAGCGGTCCCAGGGGCACCTACGAGCAGTACTTC. Its protein is CASSGPRGTYEQYF.